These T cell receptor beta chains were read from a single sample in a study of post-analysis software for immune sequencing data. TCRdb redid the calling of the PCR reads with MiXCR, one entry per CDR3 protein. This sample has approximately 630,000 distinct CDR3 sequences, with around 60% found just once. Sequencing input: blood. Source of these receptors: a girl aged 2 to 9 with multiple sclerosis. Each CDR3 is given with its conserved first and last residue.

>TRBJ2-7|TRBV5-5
CASSSPGGRYYEQYF
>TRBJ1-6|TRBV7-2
CASSLYPDSPLHF
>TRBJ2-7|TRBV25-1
CASSDPRENCEQYF
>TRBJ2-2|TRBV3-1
CASSQVVTTNTGELFF
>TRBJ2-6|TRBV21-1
CASSKGTGSSSGANVLTF
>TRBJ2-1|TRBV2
CASSELALDNEQFF
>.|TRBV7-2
CASSLPAALGYEQYF
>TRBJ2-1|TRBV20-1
CSAREVGQVYNEQFF
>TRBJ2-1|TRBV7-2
CASGPGGEQFF
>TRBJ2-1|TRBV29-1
CSVEGQAYNEQFF
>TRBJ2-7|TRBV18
CASSPPNWREEPYEQYF
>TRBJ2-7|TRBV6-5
CASSLRGDGSYEQYF
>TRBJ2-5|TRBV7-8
CASSPQPGLPSQTQYF
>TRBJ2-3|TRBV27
CASGSNGRASTDTQYF
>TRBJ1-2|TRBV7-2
CASSPAQSANYGYTF
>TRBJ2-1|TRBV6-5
CASSLRDRSYNEQFF
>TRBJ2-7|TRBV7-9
CASSLALLAESSYEQYF
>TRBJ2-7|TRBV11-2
CASSRQSSYEQYF
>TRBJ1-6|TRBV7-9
CASSIGTGDDNSPLHF
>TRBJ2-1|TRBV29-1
CSVDISQNEQFF
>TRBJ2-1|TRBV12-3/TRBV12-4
CASRTGLGRNEQFF
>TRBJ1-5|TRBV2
CASSDGQGGGQPQHF
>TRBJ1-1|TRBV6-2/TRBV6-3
CASSYRLTGKGRTEAFF
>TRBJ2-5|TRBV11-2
CASSLIDSSSQETQYF
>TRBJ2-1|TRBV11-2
CASSPGLASGNEQFF
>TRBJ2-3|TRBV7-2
CASSLDSGISTDTQYF
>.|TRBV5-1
CASGAGGRETQYF
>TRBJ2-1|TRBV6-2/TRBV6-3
CASSYSIQTRADEQFF
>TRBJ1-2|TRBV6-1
CASSEAGNYGYTF
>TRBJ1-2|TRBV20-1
CSALQGANYGYTF
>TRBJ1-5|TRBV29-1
CSVGYYRVYSNQPQHF